This entry describes one TCR beta chain. These data originate in a study of early T cells in non-severe SARS-CoV-2 infection. Unique molecular identifiers were affixed to single, distinct cDNA molecules. TCRdb processed the 5' RACE reads anew with MiXCR; each CDR3 protein has one entry. The sample carries 43,000 or so distinct CDR3 sequences, nearly 7.5% recorded once. V lost 5 bases and J lost 3; bases outside the gene matches: 9. Germline CDR1 MNHEY, CDR2 SMNVEV (reference sequence). CDR3 length: 15 amino acids. The chain is built from TRBV27 and TRBJ2-5; 7 nucleotides match TRBD2. Sequencing used whole blood. The clonotype was recovered from an adult who was a healthcare worker with PCR-confirmed SARS-CoV-2 infection or an uninfected control (not recorded which). CDR3 in amino acids: CASSTLSSGKETQYF. Written as DNA, the CDR3 is TGTGCCAGCAGTACACTTTCTAGCGGCAAAGAGACCCAGTACTTC.